This TCR beta chain was recorded in a study of cytomegalovirus exposure and HLA in healthy donors. Whole-study findings and limits: It was reported in a later analysis that an Asian-associated ancestry cluster showed fewer N-insertions than the approximately 670-donor mean.

Remarks on this clone: Its cognate antigen is unknown.

The V end was cut by 5 bases, the J end by 5 bases, with 9 bases between. The germline CDR1 and CDR2 sequences are LGHNT and FRNRAP. The CDR3 extends over 12 amino acids. The study ran its PCR with 60 Vbeta and 13 Jbeta primers. The protocol was immunoSEQ multiplex PCR, while the TCRdb copy is restricted to in-frame clones and leaves out a portion. The sample lists 100,000 to 150,000 clones; about three quarters were seen once. This TCR was sampled from a man aged 55 to 70 in good health and CMV-seropositive. V usage is TRBV12-5 and J usage is TRBJ2-5, with a possible D match to TRBD1 (5 bases). Material for sequencing was PBMCs. In nucleotides, the CDR3 is TGTGCTAGTGGTGTAAACAGGGAGACCCAGTACTTC. Its protein is CASGVNRETQYF.